A single T cell receptor (beta chain) is shown here with its context. The CDR3 extends over 16 amino acids. The germline V gene encodes CDR1 SNHLY and CDR2 FYNNEI. Deletions cut 6 bases from V and 0 bases from J, with 15 bases between. Per the authors' pipeline: The assay estimated nucleated cells by amplifying reference gene primers. Generated by immunoSEQ multiplex PCR, the TCRdb table keeps only in-frame clones and is missing some. V and J calls and clone size follow that table, whereas D and trimming were derived from the DNA. The sample yields some 370,000 clones, roughly 90% seen once. This sample was included in a study of blood T cell repertoires in COVID-19. Across the study: Sites in the United States, Italy and Spain provided acute and convalescent COVID-19 samples. Sources were T cells, B-cell-depleted T cells, or PBMCs; the material itself was cDNA or gDNA.

The sample was peripheral blood. This sequence joins TRBV2 and TRBJ1-5, with a tentative D call TRBD1 (6 bases). The sequence was obtained from a man aged 35 to 55 with acute or convalescent COVID-19. The chain's CDR3 is CASRTMTGYSNQPQHF. CDR3 nucleotides: TGTGCCAGCAGAACCATGACAGGTTATAGCAATCAGCCCCAGCATTTT.